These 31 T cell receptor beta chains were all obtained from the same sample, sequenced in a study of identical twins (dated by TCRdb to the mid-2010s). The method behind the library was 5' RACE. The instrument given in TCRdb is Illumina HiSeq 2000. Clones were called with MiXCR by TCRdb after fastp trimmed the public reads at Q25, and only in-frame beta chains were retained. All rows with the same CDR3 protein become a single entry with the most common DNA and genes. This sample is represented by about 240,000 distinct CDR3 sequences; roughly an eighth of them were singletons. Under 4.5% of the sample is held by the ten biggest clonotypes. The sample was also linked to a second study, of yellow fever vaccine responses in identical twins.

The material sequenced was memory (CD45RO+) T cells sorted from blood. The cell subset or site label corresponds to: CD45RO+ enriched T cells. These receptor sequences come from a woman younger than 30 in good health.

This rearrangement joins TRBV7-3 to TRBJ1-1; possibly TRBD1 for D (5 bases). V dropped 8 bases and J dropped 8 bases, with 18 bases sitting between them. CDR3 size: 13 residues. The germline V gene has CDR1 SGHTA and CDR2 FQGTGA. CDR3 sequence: CASSGGGEGEAFF. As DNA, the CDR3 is TGTGCCAGCTCGGGCGGAGGGGAGGGGGAAGCTTTCTTT.

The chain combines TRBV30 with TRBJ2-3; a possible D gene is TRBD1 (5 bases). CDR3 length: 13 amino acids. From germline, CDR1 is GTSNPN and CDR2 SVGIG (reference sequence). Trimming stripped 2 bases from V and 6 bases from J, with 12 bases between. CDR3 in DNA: TGTGCCTGGAGTCAGGGCCTGGGGGATACGCAGTATTTT. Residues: CAWSQGLGDTQYF.

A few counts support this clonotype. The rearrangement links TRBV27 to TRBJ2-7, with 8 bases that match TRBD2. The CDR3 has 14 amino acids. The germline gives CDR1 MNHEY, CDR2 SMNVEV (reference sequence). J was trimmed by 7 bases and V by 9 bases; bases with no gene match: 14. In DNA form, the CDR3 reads TGTGCCAGTAAAGCTGGCGGGAGGCTGCGGGAGCAGTACTTC. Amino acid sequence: CASKAGGRLREQYF.

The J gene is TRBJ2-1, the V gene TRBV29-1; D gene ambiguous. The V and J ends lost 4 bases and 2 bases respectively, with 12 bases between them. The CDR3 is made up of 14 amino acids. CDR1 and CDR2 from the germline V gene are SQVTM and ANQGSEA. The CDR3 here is CSVVPEWPYNEQFF. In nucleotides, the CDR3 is TGCAGCGTTGTCCCAGAGTGGCCCTACAATGAGCAGTTCTTC.

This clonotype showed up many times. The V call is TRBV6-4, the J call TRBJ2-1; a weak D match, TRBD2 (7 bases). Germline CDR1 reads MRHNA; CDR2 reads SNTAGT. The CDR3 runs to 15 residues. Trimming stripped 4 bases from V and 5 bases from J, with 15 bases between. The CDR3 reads CASSVAGEGHNEQFF. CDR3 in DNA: TGTGCCAGCAGTGTGGCAGGGGAGGGACACAATGAGCAGTTCTTC.

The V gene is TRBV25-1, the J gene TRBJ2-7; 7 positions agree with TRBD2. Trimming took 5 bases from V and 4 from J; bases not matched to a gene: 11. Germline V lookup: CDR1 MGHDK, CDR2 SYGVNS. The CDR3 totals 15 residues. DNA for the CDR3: TGTGCCAGCAGTAACTGGGGGGGATCCAATTACGAGCAGTACTTC. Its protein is CASSNWGGSNYEQYF.

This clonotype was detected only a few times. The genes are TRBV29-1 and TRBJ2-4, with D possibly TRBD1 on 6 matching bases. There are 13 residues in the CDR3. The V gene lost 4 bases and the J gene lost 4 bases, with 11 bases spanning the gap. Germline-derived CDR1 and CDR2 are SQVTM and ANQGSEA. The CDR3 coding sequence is TGCAGCGTTGGTGACAGGAAGAAAAACATTCAGTACTTC. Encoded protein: CSVGDRKKNIQYF.

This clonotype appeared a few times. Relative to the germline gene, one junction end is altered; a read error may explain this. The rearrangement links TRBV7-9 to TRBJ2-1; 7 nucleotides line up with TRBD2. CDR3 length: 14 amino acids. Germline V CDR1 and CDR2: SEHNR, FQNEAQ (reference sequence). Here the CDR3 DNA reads TGTGCCAGCAGCCTAGCGGACAATTACAATGAGCAGTTCTTC. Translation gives CASSLADNYNEQFF.

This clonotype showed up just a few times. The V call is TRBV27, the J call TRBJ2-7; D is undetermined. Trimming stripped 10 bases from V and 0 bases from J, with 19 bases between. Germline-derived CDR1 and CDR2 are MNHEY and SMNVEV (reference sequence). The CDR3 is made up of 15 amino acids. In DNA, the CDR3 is TGTGCCACCTCTTTAAATGACGGGTACTCCTACGAGCAGTACTTC. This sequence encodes CATSLNDGYSYEQYF.

This chain's CDR3 is CASSSRVWDEQFF. The CDR3, as DNA: TGTGCCAGCAGCTCTAGAGTTTGGGATGAGCAGTTCTTC. The chain links TRBV7-2 to TRBJ2-1; D is unclear. Trimming took off 4 bases at V and 8 bases at J, with 12 bases between the two ends. CDR3 length: 13 residues. Germline CDR1 reads SGHTA; CDR2 reads FQGNSA. Supplemented by reference TRBV7-2 and TRBJ2-1, the full variable domain reads GAGVSQSPSNKVTEKGKDVELRCDPISGHTALYWYRQSLGQGLEFLIYFQGNSAPDKSGLPSDRFSAERTGGSVSTLTIQRTQQEDSAVYLCASSSRVWDEQFFGPGTRLTVL.

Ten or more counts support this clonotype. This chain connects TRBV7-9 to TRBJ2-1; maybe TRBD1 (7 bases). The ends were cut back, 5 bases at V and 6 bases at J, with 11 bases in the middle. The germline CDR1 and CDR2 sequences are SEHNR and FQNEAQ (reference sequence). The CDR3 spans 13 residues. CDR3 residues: CASSIRGVNEQFF. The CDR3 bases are TGTGCCAGCAGCATCAGGGGGGTCAATGAGCAGTTCTTC.

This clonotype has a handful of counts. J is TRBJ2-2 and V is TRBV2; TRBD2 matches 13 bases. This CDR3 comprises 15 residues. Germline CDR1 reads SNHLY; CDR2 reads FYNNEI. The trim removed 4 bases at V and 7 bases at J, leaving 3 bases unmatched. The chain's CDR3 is CASSGLAGGLGELFF. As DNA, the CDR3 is TGTGCCAGCAGTGGACTAGCGGGAGGACTCGGGGAGCTGTTTTTT.

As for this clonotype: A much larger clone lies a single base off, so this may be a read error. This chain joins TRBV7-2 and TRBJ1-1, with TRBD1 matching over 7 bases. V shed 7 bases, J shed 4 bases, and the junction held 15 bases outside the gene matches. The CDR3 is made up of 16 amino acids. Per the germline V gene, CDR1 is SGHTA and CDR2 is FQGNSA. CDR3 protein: CASNSETGWVSTEAFF. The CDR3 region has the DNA TGTGCCAGCAATTCAGAGACAGGGTGGGTGAGCACTGAAGCTTTCTTT.

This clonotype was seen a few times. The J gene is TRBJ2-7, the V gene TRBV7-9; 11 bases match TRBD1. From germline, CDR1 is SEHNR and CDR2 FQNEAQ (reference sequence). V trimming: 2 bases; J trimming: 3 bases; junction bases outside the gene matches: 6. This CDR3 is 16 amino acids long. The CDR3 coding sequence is TGTGCCAGCAGCTTAAGAGTTGGGACAGGGGGCTACGAGCAGTACTTC. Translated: CASSLRVGTGGYEQYF.

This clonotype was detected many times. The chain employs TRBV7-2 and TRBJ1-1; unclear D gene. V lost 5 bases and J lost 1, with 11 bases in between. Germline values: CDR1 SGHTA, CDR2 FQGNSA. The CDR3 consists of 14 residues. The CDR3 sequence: CASSTPTGNTEAFF. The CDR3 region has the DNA TGTGCCAGCAGCACTCCGACCGGGAACACTGAAGCTTTCTTT.

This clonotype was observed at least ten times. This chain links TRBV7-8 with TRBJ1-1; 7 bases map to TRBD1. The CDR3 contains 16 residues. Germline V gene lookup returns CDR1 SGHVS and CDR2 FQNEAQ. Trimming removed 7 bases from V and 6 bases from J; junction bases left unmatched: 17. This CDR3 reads CASTLSNRGISSEAFF. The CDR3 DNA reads TGTGCCAGCACCCTCTCCAACAGGGGAATTTCATCTGAAGCTTTCTTT.

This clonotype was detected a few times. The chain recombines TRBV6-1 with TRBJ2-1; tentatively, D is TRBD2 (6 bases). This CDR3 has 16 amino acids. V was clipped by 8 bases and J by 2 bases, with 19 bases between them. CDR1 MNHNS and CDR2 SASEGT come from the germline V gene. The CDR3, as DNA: TGTGCCAGCGGAAACCCCGGGACTCCCGCCTACAATGAGCAGTTCTTC. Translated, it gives CASGNPGTPAYNEQFF.

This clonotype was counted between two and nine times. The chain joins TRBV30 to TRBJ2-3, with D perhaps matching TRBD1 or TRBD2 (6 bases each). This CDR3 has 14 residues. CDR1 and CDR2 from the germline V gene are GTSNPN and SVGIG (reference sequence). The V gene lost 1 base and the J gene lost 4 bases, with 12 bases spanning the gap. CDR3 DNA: TGTGCCTGGAGTGGAGGAGGGGGAGCAGATACGCAGTATTTT. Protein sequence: CAWSGGGGADTQYF.

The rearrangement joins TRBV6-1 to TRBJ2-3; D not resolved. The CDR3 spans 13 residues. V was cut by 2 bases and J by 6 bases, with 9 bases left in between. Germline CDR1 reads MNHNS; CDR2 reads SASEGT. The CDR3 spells CASSENPIDTQYF. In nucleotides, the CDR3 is TGTGCCAGCAGTGAAAACCCAATTGATACGCAGTATTTT.

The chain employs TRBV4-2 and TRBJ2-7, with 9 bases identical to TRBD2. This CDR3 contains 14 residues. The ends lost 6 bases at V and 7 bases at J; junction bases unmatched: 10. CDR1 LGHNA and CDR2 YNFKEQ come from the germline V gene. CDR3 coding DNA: TGTGCCAGCAGATCCTCCGGGACTAGCCAGGAGCAGTACTTC. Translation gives CASRSSGTSQEQYF.

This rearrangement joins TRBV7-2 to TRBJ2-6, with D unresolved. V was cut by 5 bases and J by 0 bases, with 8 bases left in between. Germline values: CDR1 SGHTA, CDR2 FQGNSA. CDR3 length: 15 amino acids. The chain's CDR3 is CASSPPFSGANVLTF. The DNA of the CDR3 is TGTGCCAGCAGCCCCCCTTTCTCTGGGGCCAACGTCCTGACTTTC. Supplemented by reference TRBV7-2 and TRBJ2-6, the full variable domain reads GAGVSQSPSNKVTEKGKDVELRCDPISGHTALYWYRQSLGQGLEFLIYFQGNSAPDKSGLPSDRFSAERTGGSVSTLTIQRTQQEDSAVYLCASSPPFSGANVLTFGAGSRLTVL.

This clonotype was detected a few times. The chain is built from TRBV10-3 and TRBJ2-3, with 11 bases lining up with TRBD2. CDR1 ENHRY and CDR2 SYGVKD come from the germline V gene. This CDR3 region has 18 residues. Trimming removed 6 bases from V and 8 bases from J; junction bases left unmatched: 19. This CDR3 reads CAIRSSNSGGAKGGTQYF. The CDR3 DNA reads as TGTGCCATCAGGAGCTCTAATAGCGGGGGGGCCAAAGGAGGTACGCAGTATTTT.

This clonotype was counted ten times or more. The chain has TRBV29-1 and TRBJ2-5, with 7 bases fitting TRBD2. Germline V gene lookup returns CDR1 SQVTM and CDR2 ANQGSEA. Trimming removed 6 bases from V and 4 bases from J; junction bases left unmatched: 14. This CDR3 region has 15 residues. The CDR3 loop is CSVKPWGGRGETQYF. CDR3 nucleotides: TGCAGCGTAAAGCCTTGGGGAGGGAGAGGAGAGACCCAGTACTTC. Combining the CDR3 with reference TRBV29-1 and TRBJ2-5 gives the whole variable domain SAVISQKPSRDICQRGTSLTIQCQVDSQVTMMFWYRQQPGQSLTLIATANQGSEATYESGFVIDKFPISRPNLTFSTLTVSNMSPEDSSIYLCSVKPWGGRGETQYFGPGTRLLVL.

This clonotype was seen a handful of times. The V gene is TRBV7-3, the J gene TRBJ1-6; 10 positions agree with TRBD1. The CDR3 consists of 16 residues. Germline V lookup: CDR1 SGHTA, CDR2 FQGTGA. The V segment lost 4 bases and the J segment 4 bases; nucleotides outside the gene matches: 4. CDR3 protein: CASSSGTGAYNSPLHF. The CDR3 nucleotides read TGTGCCAGCAGCTCAGGGACAGGGGCTTATAATTCACCCCTCCACTTT.

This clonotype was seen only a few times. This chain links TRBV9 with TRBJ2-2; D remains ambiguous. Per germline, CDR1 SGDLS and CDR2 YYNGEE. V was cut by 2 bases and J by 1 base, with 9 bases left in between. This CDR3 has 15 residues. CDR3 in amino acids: CASSVETQNTGELFF. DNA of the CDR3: TGTGCCAGCAGCGTCGAGACGCAGAACACCGGGGAGCTGTTTTTT.

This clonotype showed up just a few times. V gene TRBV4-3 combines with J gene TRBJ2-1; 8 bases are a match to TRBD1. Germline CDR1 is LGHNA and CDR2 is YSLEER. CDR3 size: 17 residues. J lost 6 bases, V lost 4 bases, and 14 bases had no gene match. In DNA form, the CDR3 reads TGCGCCAGCAGCCCGAACCCAGGGGGCGCTTTAACCAATGAGCAGTTCTTC. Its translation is CASSPNPGGALTNEQFF.

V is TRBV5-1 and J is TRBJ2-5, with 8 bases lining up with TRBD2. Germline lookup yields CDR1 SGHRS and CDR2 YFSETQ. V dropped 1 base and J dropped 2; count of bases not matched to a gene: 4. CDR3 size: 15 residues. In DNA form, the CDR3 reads TGCGCCAGCAGCTTGTCGGGGACTAGTCAAGAGACCCAGTACTTC. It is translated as CASSLSGTSQETQYF.

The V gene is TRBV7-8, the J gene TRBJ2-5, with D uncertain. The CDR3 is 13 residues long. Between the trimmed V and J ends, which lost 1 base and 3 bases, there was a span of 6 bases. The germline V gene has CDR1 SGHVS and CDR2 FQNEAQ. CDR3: CASSLGVEETQYF. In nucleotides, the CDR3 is TGTGCCAGCAGCTTAGGGGTGGAAGAGACCCAGTACTTC. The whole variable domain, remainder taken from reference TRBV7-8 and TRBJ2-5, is GAGVSQSPRYKVAKRGQDVALRCDPISGHVSLFWYQQALGQGPEFLTYFQNEAQLDKSGLPSDRFFAERPEGSVSTLKIQRTQQEDSAVYLCASSLGVEETQYFGPGTRLLVL.

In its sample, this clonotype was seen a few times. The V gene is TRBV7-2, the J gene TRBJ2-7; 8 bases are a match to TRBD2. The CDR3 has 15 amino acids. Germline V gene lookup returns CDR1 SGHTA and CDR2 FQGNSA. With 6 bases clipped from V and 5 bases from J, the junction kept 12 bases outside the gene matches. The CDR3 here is CASSLRGGGPNEQYF. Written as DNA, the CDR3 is TGTGCCAGCAGTCTTCGGGGCGGGGGGCCTAACGAGCAGTACTTC.

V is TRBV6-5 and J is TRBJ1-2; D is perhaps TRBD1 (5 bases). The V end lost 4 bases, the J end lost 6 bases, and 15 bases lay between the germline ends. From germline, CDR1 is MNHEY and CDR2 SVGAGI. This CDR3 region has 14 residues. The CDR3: CASSFRMWGDGYTF. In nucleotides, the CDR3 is TGTGCCAGCAGTTTTAGAATGTGGGGGGATGGCTACACCTTC.

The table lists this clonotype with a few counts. The CDR3 DNA reads as TGTGCCAGCAGCGGTGCTGGGGCCAACGTCCTGACTTTC. Protein sequence: CASSGAGANVLTF. This chain uses TRBV9 with TRBJ2-6; D is ambiguous. This CDR3 contains 13 residues. Germline values: CDR1 SGDLS, CDR2 YYNGEE. V was pared by 3 bases and J by 2 bases, with 3 bases between.